These 5 T cell receptor beta chains came from one sample sequenced in a study of blood T cell repertoires in COVID-19 (TCRdb year 2020). The receptor library was made with the immunoSEQ multiplex PCR assay. TCRdb obtained this table from immuneACCESS and retained in-frame rearrangements with V and J assigned. These tables miss some clones; where compared with another copy, unresolved V genes account for less than half of the shortfall, and the remainder is unexplained. The sample table shows some 150,000 clones, and roughly nine tenths are seen once. The ten top clones hold less than 4% of the sample. The sequenced sample was peripheral blood. These receptors were obtained from a woman aged 60-75 years with active COVID-19.

The chain employs TRBV27 and TRBJ2-1; D is uncertain. This CDR3 has 13 amino acids. From germline, CDR1 is MNHEY and CDR2 SMNVEV (reference sequence). V lost 6 bases and J lost 1, with 7 bases in between. CDR3 nucleotide sequence: TGTGCCAGCAGGAGGTCGTCCTACAATGAGCAGTTCTTC. It specifies CASRRSSYNEQFF.

V and J are TRBV4-1 and TRBJ2-7; TRBD1 is a possible D gene (6 bases). CDR3 length: 15 amino acids. Trimming removed 4 bases at V and 3 bases at J, with 16 bases between. Germline lookup yields CDR1 MGHRA and CDR2 YSYEKL. This chain's CDR3 is CASSPTRDNGYEQYF. CDR3 DNA sequence: TGCGCCAGCAGCCCAACCCGGGACAATGGCTACGAGCAGTACTTC.

V is TRBV6-4 and J is TRBJ1-5, with 8 positions matching TRBD1. Germline CDR1 is MRHNA and CDR2 is SNTAGT. The V and J ends lost 7 bases and 5 bases, in that order; junction bases with no gene match: 10. There are 15 residues in the CDR3. CDR3 sequence (DNA): TGTGCCAGCACGCTAGACAGGGGACATGATCAGCCCCAGCATTTT. Residues: CASTLDRGHDQPQHF.

This clone appeared a few times. The same CDR3 is also encoded by other DNA sequences in this sample. This sequence joins TRBV7-9 and TRBJ2-3, with 10 bases identical to TRBD2. The CDR3 contains 18 residues. Trimming cost V 5 bases and J 0 bases; bases outside gene matches: 11. Germline CDR1 and CDR2: SEHNR and FQNEAQ (reference sequence). In nucleotides, the CDR3 is TGTGCCAGCAGCCGGGGTTCCAGCGGGAGGGGCAGCACAGATACGCAGTATTTT. It yields the protein CASSRGSSGRGSTDTQYF.

V and J are TRBV28 and TRBJ2-1; 9 bases map to TRBD2. This CDR3 has 17 residues. Germline V gene sequence: CDR1 MDHEN, CDR2 SYDVKM. V dropped 7 bases and J dropped 3; count of bases not matched to a gene: 13. The CDR3 loop reads CASTVDRGRAFYNEQFF. Here the CDR3 DNA reads TGTGCCAGCACAGTAGATCGCGGGAGGGCGTTCTACAATGAGCAGTTCTTC. The full variable domain, rest sourced from reference TRBV28 and TRBJ2-1, is DVKVTQSSRYLVKRTGEKVFLECVQDMDHENMFWYRQDPGLGLRLIYFSYDVKMKEKGDIPEGYSVSREKKERFSLILESASTNQTSMYLCASTVDRGRAFYNEQFFGPGTRLTVL.